The T cell receptor (beta chain) described here comes from a study of shared clonotypes between healthy human individuals. Looking at the study overall: Contributing individuals were two females and a few males aged 18 to 49.

Only in-frame clones appear in the TCRdb table, and some are missing; sequencing was by immunoSEQ multiplex PCR. The sample comprises 2 million to 2.5 million clones, approximately 93% of which are singletons, and about 0.39% rests with the top ten. Notes on the study in general: The study generally estimated greater richness for naive than memory subsets. Clonotypes that were shared across a few donors made up around 5% of naive CD4 clonotypes.

V trimming: 3 bases; J trimming: 7 bases; junction bases outside the gene matches: 4. The germline CDR1 and CDR2 sequences are SGDLS and YYNGEE. The CDR3 is made up of 14 amino acids. Donors comprised only Caucasian adults living in Nashville, Tennessee. This clone appeared once. Its specificity is unknown. The clonotype comes from a man aged 18-30 years in good health. Some clones in this sample may be carry-over from other donors' samples. The V call is TRBV9, the J call TRBJ1-5, with TRBD1 matching over 10 bases. Input material: naive CD4+ T cells from PBMCs. Subset in this sample: CD45RA+ positively selected. The CDR3, as DNA: TGTGCCAGCAGCGCGACAGGGGGCGTCCAGCCCCAGCATTTT. It encodes CASSATGGVQPQHF.